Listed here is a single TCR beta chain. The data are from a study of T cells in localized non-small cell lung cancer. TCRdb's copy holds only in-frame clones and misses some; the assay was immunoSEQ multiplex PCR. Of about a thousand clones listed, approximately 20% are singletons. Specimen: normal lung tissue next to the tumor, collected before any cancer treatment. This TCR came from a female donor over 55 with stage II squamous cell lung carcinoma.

The CDR3, as DNA: TGTGCCTCCCCGGGGGACTCTGGAAACACCATATATTTT. This gives the protein CASPGDSGNTIYF. This rearrangement joins TRBV30 to TRBJ1-3, with a tentative D call TRBD1 (5 bases). With 7 bases removed from V and 0 bases from J, the gap between germline ends came to 10 bases. CDR1 and CDR2 (germline): GTSNPN, SVGIG (reference sequence). The CDR3 has 13 amino acids.